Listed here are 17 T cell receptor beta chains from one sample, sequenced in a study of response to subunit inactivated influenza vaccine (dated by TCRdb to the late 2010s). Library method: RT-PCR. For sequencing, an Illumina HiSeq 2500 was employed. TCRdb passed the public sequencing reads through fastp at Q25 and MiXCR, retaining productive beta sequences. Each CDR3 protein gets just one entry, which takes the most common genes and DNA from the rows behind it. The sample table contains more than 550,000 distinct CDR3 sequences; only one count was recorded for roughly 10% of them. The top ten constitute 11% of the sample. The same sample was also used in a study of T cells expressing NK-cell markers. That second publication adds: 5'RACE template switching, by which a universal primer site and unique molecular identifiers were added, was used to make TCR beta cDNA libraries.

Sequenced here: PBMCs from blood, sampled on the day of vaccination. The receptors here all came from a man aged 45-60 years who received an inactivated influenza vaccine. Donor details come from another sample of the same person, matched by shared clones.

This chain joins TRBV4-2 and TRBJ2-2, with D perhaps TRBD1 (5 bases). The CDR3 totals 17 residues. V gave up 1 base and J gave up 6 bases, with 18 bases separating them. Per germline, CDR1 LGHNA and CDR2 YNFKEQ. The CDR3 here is CASSQVTQGRVPGELFF. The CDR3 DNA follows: TGTGCCAGCAGCCAAGTTACGCAGGGTCGGGTCCCCGGGGAGCTGTTTTTT.

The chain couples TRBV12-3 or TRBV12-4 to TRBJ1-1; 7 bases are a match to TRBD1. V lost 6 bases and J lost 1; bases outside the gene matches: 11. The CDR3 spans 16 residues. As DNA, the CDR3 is TGTGCCAGCAGCCGGGGGGACAGCCATAAGAACACTGAAGCTTTCTTT. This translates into CASSRGDSHKNTEAFF.

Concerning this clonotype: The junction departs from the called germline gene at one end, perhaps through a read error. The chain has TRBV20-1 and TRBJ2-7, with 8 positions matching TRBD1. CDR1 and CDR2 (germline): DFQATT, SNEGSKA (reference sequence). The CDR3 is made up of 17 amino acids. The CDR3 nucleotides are TGCTGTGCTAGAGATCTCCAAGGTCGGACAGGGAAAAACGAGCAGTACTTC. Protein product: CCARDLQGRTGKNEQYF.

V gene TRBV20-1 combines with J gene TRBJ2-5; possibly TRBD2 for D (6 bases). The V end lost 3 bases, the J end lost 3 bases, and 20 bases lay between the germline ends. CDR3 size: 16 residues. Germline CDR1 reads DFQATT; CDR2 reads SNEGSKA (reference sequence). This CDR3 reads CSASRVKGGRKETQYF. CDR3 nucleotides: TGCAGTGCTAGCCGGGTAAAAGGAGGGAGGAAAGAGACCCAGTACTTC.

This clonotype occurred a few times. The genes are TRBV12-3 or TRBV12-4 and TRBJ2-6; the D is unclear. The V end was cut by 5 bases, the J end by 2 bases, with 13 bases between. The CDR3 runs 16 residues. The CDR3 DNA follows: TGTGCCAGCAGTCCCCCCACATCTGCTGGGGCCAACGTCCTGACTTTC. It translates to CASSPPTSAGANVLTF.

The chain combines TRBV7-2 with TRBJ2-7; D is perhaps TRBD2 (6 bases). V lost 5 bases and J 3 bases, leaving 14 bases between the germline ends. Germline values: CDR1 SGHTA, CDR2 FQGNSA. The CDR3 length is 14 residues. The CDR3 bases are TGTGCCAGCAGCGCCCTCGGGAGCCGCTACGAGCAGTACTTC. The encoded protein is CASSALGSRYEQYF.

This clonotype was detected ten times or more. The CDR3, as DNA: TGCGCCAGCAGTCTCGACAGGGGGGATATCTATGGCTACACCTTC. Amino acid sequence: CASSLDRGDIYGYTF. The chain employs TRBV4-3 and TRBJ1-2; 9 bases are shared with TRBD1. The CDR3 loop spans 15 amino acids. The germline CDR1 and CDR2 sequences are LGHNA and YSLEER. V lost 6 bases to trimming and J lost 4 bases; unmatched junction nucleotides: 9.

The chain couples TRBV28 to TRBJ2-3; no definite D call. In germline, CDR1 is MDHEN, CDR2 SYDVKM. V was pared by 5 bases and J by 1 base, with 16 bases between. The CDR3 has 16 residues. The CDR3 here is CASSTILDGRTDTQYF. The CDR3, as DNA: TGTGCCAGCAGTACCATTTTGGACGGTCGCACAGATACGCAGTATTTT.

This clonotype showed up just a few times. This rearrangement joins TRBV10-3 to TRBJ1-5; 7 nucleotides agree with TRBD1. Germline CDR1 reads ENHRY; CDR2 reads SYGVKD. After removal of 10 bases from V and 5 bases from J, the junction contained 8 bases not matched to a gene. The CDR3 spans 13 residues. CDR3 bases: TGTGCCACCACAGGGGAGGTCGATCAGCCCCAGCATTTT. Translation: CATTGEVDQPQHF.

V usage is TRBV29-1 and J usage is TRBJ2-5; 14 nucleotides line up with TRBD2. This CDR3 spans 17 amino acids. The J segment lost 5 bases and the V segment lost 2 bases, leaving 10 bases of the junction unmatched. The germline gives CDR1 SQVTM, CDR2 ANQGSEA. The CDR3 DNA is TGCAGCGTTGAATGGGGACTAGCGGGGGCCAAAGGGGAGACCCAGTACTTC. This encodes CSVEWGLAGAKGETQYF. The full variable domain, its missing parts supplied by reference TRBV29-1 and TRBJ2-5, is SAVISQKPSRDICQRGTSLTIQCQVDSQVTMMFWYRQQPGQSLTLIATANQGSEATYESGFVIDKFPISRPNLTFSTLTVSNMSPEDSSIYLCSVEWGLAGAKGETQYFGPGTRLLVL.

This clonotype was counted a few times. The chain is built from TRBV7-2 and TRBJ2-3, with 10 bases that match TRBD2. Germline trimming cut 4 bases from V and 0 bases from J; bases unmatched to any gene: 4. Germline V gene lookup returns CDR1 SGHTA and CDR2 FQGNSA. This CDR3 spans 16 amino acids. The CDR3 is CASSSRTSGSTDTQYF. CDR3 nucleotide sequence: TGTGCCAGCAGCTCACGGACTAGCGGAAGCACAGATACGCAGTATTTT.

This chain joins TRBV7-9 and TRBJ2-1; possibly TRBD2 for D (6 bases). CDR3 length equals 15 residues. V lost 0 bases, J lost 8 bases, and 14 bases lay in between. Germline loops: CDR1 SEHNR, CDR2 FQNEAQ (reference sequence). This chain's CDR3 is CASSLARGISDEQFF. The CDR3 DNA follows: TGTGCCAGCAGCTTAGCTCGCGGGATCAGCGATGAGCAGTTCTTC.

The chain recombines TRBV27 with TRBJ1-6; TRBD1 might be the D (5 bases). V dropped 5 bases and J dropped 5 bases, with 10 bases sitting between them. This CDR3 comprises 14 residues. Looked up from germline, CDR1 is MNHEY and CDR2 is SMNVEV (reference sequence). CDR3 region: CASSTWGNNSPLHF. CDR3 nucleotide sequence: TGTGCCAGCAGTACGTGGGGGAATAATTCACCCCTCCACTTT.

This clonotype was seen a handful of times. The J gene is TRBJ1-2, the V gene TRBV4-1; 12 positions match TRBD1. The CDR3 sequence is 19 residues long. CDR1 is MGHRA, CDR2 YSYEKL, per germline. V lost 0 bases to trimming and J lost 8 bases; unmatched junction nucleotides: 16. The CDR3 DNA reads TGCGCCAGCAGCCAAGAAAGGAGGACCCCGGGACAGGGGGCGCGAGGCTACACCTTC. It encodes CASSQERRTPGQGARGYTF.

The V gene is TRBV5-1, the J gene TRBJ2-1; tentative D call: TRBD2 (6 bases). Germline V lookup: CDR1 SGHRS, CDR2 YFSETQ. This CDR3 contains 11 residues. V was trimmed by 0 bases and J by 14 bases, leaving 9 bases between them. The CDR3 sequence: CASSLGGRKFF. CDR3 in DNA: TGCGCCAGCAGCTTGGGGGGGAGGAAGTTCTTC.

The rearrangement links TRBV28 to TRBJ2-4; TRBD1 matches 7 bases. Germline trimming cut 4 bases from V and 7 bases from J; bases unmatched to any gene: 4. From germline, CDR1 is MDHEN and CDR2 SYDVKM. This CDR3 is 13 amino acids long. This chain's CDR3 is CASSSTGWNIQYF. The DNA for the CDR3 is TGTGCCAGCAGTTCGACAGGGTGGAACATTCAGTACTTC.

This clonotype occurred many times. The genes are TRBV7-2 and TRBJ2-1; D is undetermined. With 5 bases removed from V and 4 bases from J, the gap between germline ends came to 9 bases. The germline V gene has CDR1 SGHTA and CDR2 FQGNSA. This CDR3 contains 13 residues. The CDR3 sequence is CASSMGMYNEQFF. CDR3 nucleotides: TGTGCCAGCAGCATGGGAATGTACAATGAGCAGTTCTTC.